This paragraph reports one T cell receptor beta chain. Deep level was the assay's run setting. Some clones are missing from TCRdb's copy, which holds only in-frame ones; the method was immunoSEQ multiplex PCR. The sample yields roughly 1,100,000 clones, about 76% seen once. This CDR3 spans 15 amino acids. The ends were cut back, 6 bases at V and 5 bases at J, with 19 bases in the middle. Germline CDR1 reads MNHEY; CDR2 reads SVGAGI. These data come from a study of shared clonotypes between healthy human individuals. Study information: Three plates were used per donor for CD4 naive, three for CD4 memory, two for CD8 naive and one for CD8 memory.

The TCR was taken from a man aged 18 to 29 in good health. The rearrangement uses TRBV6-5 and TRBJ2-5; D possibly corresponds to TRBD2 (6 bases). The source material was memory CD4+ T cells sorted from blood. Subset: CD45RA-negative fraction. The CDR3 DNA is TGTGCCAGCAGCCAACGTGGGGGGTGGTGGGAGACCCAGTACTTC. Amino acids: CASSQRGGWWETQYF.